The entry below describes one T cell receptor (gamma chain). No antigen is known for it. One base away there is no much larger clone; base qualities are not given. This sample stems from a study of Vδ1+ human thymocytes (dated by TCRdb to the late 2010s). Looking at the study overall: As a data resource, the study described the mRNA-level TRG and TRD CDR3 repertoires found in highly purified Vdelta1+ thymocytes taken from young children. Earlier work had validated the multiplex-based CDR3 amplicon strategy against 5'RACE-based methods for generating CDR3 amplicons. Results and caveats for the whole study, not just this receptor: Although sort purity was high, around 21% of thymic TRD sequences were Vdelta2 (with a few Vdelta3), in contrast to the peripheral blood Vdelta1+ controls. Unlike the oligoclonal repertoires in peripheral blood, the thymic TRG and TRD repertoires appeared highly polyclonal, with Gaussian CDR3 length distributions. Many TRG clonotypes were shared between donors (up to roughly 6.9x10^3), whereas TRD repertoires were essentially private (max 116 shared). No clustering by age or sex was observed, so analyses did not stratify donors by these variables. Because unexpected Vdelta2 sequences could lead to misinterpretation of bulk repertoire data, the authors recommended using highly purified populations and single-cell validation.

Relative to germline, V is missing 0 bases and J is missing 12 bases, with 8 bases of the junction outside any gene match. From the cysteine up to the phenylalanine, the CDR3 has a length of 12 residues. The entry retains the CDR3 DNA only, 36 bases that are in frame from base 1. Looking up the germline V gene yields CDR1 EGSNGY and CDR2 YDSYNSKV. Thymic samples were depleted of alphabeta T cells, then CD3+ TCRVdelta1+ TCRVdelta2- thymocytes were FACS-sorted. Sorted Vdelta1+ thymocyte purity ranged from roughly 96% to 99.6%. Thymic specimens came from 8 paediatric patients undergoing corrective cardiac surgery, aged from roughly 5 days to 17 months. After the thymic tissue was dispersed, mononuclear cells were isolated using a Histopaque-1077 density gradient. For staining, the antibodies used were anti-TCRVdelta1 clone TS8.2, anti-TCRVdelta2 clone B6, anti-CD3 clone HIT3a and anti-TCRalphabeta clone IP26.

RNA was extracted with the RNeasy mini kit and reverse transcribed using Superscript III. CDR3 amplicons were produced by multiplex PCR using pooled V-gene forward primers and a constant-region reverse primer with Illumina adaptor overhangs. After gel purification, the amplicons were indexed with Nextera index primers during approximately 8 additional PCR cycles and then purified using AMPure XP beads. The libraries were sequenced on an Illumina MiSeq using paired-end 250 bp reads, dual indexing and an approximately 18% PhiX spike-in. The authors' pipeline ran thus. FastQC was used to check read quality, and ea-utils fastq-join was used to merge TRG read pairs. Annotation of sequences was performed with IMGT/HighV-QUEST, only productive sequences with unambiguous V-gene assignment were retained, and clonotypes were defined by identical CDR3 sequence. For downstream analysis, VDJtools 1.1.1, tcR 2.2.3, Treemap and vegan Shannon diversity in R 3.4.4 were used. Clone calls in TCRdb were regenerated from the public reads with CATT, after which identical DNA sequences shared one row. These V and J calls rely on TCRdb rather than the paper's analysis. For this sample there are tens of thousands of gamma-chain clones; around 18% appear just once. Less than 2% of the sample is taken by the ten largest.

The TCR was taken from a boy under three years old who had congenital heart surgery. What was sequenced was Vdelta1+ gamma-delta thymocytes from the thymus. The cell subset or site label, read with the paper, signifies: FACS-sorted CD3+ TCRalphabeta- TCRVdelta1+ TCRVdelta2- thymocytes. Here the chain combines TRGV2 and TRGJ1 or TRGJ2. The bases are TGTGCCACCTGGGACGGGCAGACAATGAAACTCTTT. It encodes CATWDGQTMKLF.